These 5 T cell receptor beta chains came from one sample sequenced in a study of CD8 T cells in Susac syndrome. The RNA, about 0.5 to 1 ug, was put through reverse transcription using random hexamers. From the immunoSEQ multiplex PCR reads, TCRdb called clonotypes with MiXCR, one entry per CDR3 protein. This table holds some 200,000 distinct CDR3 sequences, 90% to 95% found once. The specimen sequenced was CD4+ T cells from PBMCs. The origin of the receptors is a human donor with multiple sclerosis.

This clonotype was observed once. The chain links TRBV5-4 to TRBJ1-6, with TRBD1 as a possible D gene (5 bases). The V end lost 1 base, the J end lost 7 bases, and 9 bases lay between the germline ends. Per the germline V gene, CDR1 is SGHNT and CDR2 is YYREEE (reference sequence). The CDR3 is 14 residues long. CDR3 amino acids: CASSLQGGNSPLHF. The CDR3 nucleotides are TGTGCCAGCAGCTTGCAGGGTGGAAATTCACCCCTCCACTTT.

This sequence joins TRBV2 and TRBJ2-5; tentatively, D is TRBD1 (5 bases). V lost 7 bases to trimming and J lost 0 bases, with 6 bases between them. Germline CDR1 SNHLY, CDR2 FYNNEI. There are 12 residues in the CDR3. As DNA, the CDR3 is TGTGCCAGCAAGGGGTACCAAGAGACCCAGTACTTC. The encoded protein is CASKGYQETQYF. Combining the CDR3 with reference TRBV2 and TRBJ2-5 gives the whole variable domain EPEVTQTPSHQVTQMGQEVILRCVPISNHLYFYWYRQILGQKVEFLVSFYNNEISEKSEIFDDQFSVERPDGSNFTLKIRSTKLEDSAMYFCASKGYQETQYFGPGTRLLVL.

The genes are TRBV5-1 and TRBJ2-1; D gene uncertain. Germline V gene sequence: CDR1 SGHRS, CDR2 YFSETQ. Between the trimmed V and J ends, which lost 4 bases and 1 base, there was a span of 12 bases. This CDR3 is built from 15 residues. This chain's CDR3 is CASSPSPGSYNEQFF. CDR3 bases: TGCGCCAGCAGCCCCTCCCCTGGATCCTACAATGAGCAGTTCTTC. Together with reference TRBV5-1 and TRBJ2-1, the CDR3 gives the full variable domain: KAGVTQTPRYLIKTRGQQVTLSCSPISGHRSVSWYQQTPGQGLQFLFEYFSETQRNKGNFPGRFSGRQFSNSRSEMNVSTLELGDSALYLCASSPSPGSYNEQFFGPGTRLTVL.

V gene TRBV30 combines with J gene TRBJ2-1, with TRBD2 matching 8 bases. The CDR3 has 14 amino acids. The trim removed 2 bases at V and 7 bases at J, leaving 7 bases unmatched. Germline CDR1 reads GTSNPN; CDR2 reads SVGIG (reference sequence). CDR3 sequence reads: CAWSPLAGLNEQFF. CDR3 nucleotides: TGTGCCTGGAGTCCATTAGCGGGGTTGAATGAGCAGTTCTTC.

The chain is built from TRBV9 and TRBJ1-6; weak D call: TRBD1 (6 bases). Germline CDR1 and CDR2: SGDLS and YYNGEE. V lost 4 bases and J 6 bases, leaving 14 bases between the germline ends. The CDR3 sequence is 15 residues long. The CDR3 here is CASSPMTGLNSPLHF. In DNA, the CDR3 is TGTGCCAGCAGCCCGATGACAGGCCTTAATTCACCCCTCCACTTT.